This TCR beta chain was captured by sequencing in a study of shared clonotypes between healthy human individuals. Whole-study results and caveats: Among non-shared clonotypes, generation probabilities were lower than among those shared by all four donors.

This clone was detected only once. The antigen remains unidentified. The trim removed 1 base at V and 8 bases at J, leaving 11 bases unmatched. Germline loops: CDR1 SGHRS, CDR2 YFSETQ. The CDR3 is 15 amino acids. Repertoires were generated with immunoSEQ multiplex PCR, while TCRdb's copy carries only in-frame clones and drops some. Counted here are roughly 1,500,000 clones, roughly 98.5% occurring once; the ten biggest clones make up over 0.3%. The material sequenced was naive CD4+ T cells sorted from blood. Documented subset: CD45RA+ positively selected. This TCR came from a man between 25 and 39 years old in good health. V gene TRBV5-1 combines with J gene TRBJ1-2, with 7 bases fitting TRBD1. CDR3 nucleotides: TGCGCCAGCAGCTTGCTAACGACAGGGCGGGAGGGCTACACCTTC. Translated: CASSLLTTGREGYTF.